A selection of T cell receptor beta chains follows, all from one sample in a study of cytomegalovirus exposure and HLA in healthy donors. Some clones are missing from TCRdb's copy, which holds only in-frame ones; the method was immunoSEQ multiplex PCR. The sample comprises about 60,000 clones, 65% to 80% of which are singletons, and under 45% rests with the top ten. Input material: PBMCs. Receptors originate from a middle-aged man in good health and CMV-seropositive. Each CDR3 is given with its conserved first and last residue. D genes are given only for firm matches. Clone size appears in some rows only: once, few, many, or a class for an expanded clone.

CDR3 DNA: TGTGCCAGCAGCCCTCTGGGACTAGCGGGGGGGGGCACAGATACGCAGTATTTT
CDR3 protein: CASSPLGLAGGGTDTQYF
clone size: -
D gene: TRBD2
CDR3 length: 18
V gene: TRBV4-2
J gene: TRBJ2-3

CDR3 DNA: TGTGCCAGCAGTGTCCAGCGGGGGGCTAGCACAGATACGCAGTATTTT
CDR3 protein: CASSVQRGASTDTQYF
clone size: -
D gene: TRBD2
CDR3 length: 16
V gene: TRBV2
J gene: TRBJ2-3

CDR3 DNA: TGCGCCAGCAGGGGGACAGGGGAGTACTATGGCTACACCTTC
CDR3 protein: CASRGTGEYYGYTF
clone size: -
D gene: TRBD1
CDR3 length: 14
V gene: TRBV10-2
J gene: TRBJ1-2

CDR3 DNA: TGTGCCTGGAGTGTACAGTCAGGGTGGTCACCCCTCCACTTT
CDR3 protein: CAWSVQSGWSPLHF
clone size: -
D gene: -
CDR3 length: 14
V gene: TRBV30
J gene: TRBJ1-6

CDR3 DNA: TGTGCCAGCGGAAAAGACAGGGGGCTGCCCTACTATGGCTACACCTTC
CDR3 protein: CASGKDRGLPYYGYTF
clone size: -
D gene: TRBD1
CDR3 length: 16
V gene: TRBV19
J gene: TRBJ1-2

CDR3 DNA: TGTGCCAGCAGCCTGGGACGGACTAGCTTAGAGACCCAGTACTTC
CDR3 protein: CASSLGRTSLETQYF
clone size: -
D gene: TRBD2
CDR3 length: 15
V gene: TRBV5-6
J gene: TRBJ2-5

CDR3 DNA: TGTGCCAGCAGATTAGATCCTGGAAACACCATATATTTT
CDR3 protein: CASRLDPGNTIYF
clone size: -
D gene: -
CDR3 length: 13
V gene: TRBV6-5
J gene: TRBJ1-3

CDR3 DNA: TGTGCCAGCAGCTTAACGGGCGGGGAAAAACTGTTTTTT
CDR3 protein: CASSLTGGEKLFF
clone size: few
D gene: -
CDR3 length: 13
V gene: TRBV5-6
J gene: TRBJ1-4

CDR3 DNA: TGTGCCAGCAGCCCTGACATACAAGAGACCCAGTACTTC
CDR3 protein: CASSPDIQETQYF
clone size: few
D gene: -
CDR3 length: 13
V gene: TRBV5-6
J gene: TRBJ2-5

CDR3 DNA: TGCGCCAGCAGCTTGTCCGGAGGCACAGATACGCAGTATTTT
CDR3 protein: CASSLSGGTDTQYF
clone size: -
D gene: -
CDR3 length: 14
V gene: TRBV5-1
J gene: TRBJ2-3

CDR3 DNA: TGTGCCAGCAGTCCCCCGGGACAGTTAAACTATGGCTACACCTTC
CDR3 protein: CASSPPGQLNYGYTF
clone size: -
D gene: TRBD1
CDR3 length: 15
V gene: TRBV6-5
J gene: TRBJ1-2

CDR3 DNA: TGTGCCAGTATCTACAGGAACACTGAAGCTTTCTTT
CDR3 protein: CASIYRNTEAFF
clone size: -
D gene: -
CDR3 length: 12
V gene: TRBV19
J gene: TRBJ1-1

CDR3 DNA: TGTGCCAGCATCCTAGATGGCAACTCTGGAAACACCATATATTTT
CDR3 protein: CASILDGNSGNTIYF
clone size: -
D gene: -
CDR3 length: 15
V gene: TRBV6-6
J gene: TRBJ1-3

CDR3 DNA: TGTGCCAGCAGTGGACTAGCGGACTACAATGAGCAGTTCTTC
CDR3 protein: CASSGLADYNEQFF
clone size: -
D gene: TRBD2
CDR3 length: 14
V gene: TRBV9
J gene: TRBJ2-1

CDR3 DNA: TGTGCCAGCAGCCCGGCCCCGGACAGGGTAGGCTACACCTTC
CDR3 protein: CASSPAPDRVGYTF
clone size: -
D gene: TRBD1
CDR3 length: 14
V gene: TRBV9
J gene: TRBJ1-2

CDR3 DNA: TGTGCCTGGACCAAAAGGGGAGGGCTGAACACTGAAGCTTTCTTT
CDR3 protein: CAWTKRGGLNTEAFF
clone size: -
D gene: -
CDR3 length: 15
V gene: TRBV30
J gene: TRBJ1-1

CDR3 DNA: TGTGCCAGCAGCTTAGGTTCAGGGGACACTGAAGCTTTCTTT
CDR3 protein: CASSLGSGDTEAFF
clone size: -
D gene: -
CDR3 length: 14
V gene: TRBV7-9
J gene: TRBJ1-1

CDR3 DNA: TGTGCCAGTAGTATGTCGGGACAGGGGATAGGCTACACCTTC
CDR3 protein: CASSMSGQGIGYTF
clone size: -
D gene: TRBD1
CDR3 length: 14
V gene: TRBV19
J gene: TRBJ1-2

CDR3 DNA: TGTGCCAGCAGCAAAGACAGAGGACCCTCCTACGAGCAGTACTTC
CDR3 protein: CASSKDRGPSYEQYF
clone size: -
D gene: -
CDR3 length: 15
V gene: TRBV5-4
J gene: TRBJ2-7

CDR3 DNA: TGTGCCAGCAGTGAACCGGGTGGAAAAGGGGATCATGAGCAGTTCTTC
CDR3 protein: CASSEPGGKGDHEQFF
clone size: -
D gene: -
CDR3 length: 16
V gene: TRBV25-1
J gene: TRBJ2-1

CDR3 DNA: TGTGCCAGCAGTCGGGGGGGTTGGGGCTACACCTTC
CDR3 protein: CASSRGGWGYTF
clone size: -
D gene: -
CDR3 length: 12
V gene: TRBV6-5
J gene: TRBJ1-2

CDR3 DNA: TGTGCCAGCAGCTCCGGCGGGGGGTTGGGTGGCTACACCTTC
CDR3 protein: CASSSGGGLGGYTF
clone size: -
D gene: -
CDR3 length: 14
V gene: TRBV7-6
J gene: TRBJ1-2

CDR3 DNA: TGTGCCTGGAAAGGAGTGGCGAACACTGAAGCTTTCTTT
CDR3 protein: CAWKGVANTEAFF
clone size: -
D gene: -
CDR3 length: 13
V gene: TRBV30
J gene: TRBJ1-1

CDR3 DNA: TGTGCCAGCAGTCCCCCGGGACAGTATAATTCACCCCTCCACTTT
CDR3 protein: CASSPPGQYNSPLHF
clone size: -
D gene: TRBD1
CDR3 length: 15
V gene: TRBV6-5
J gene: TRBJ1-6

CDR3 DNA: TGTGCCAGCAGCTTCGGGGGTGTCTTAAGCAATCAGCCCCAGCATTTT
CDR3 protein: CASSFGGVLSNQPQHF
clone size: -
D gene: -
CDR3 length: 16
V gene: TRBV5-6
J gene: TRBJ1-5

CDR3 DNA: TGTGCCAGCAGCCAAGATTTGCGGCAAGAGACCCAGTACTTC
CDR3 protein: CASSQDLRQETQYF
clone size: -
D gene: -
CDR3 length: 14
V gene: TRBV14
J gene: TRBJ2-5

CDR3 DNA: TGTGCCTCGTCCCGGGAACATGGCTACACCTTC
CDR3 protein: CASSREHGYTF
clone size: few
D gene: -
CDR3 length: 11
V gene: TRBV30
J gene: TRBJ1-2

CDR3 DNA: TGTGCCAGCAGTTCCCCAGGGTCCGTTACTGAAGCTTTCTTT
CDR3 protein: CASSSPGSVTEAFF
clone size: -
D gene: -
CDR3 length: 14
V gene: TRBV28
J gene: TRBJ1-1

CDR3 DNA: TGTGCCAGCAGCTTGAGTCCAGGGGGCTTGAGAGCTTTCTTT
CDR3 protein: CASSLSPGGLRAFF
clone size: -
D gene: TRBD1
CDR3 length: 14
V gene: TRBV7-3
J gene: TRBJ1-1

CDR3 DNA: TGCGCCAGCAGACGCACAGGGGGCGCGGAGCGTCCTACTGAAGCTTTCTTT
CDR3 protein: CASRRTGGAERPTEAFF
clone size: -
D gene: TRBD1
CDR3 length: 17
V gene: TRBV5-1
J gene: TRBJ1-1

CDR3 DNA: TGTGCCAGCAGCTCGCGACCTACCGCCGGGACAGTCTACGAGCAGTACTTC
CDR3 protein: CASSSRPTAGTVYEQYF
clone size: -
D gene: TRBD1
CDR3 length: 17
V gene: TRBV7-9
J gene: TRBJ2-7

CDR3 DNA: TGCAGCGTTGGAACAGGGTATGATGGCTACACCTTC
CDR3 protein: CSVGTGYDGYTF
clone size: once
D gene: -
CDR3 length: 12
V gene: TRBV29-1
J gene: TRBJ1-2

CDR3 DNA: TGTGCCAGCAGCTCCTCCTCGGGGGATACGCAGTATTTT
CDR3 protein: CASSSSSGDTQYF
clone size: -
D gene: -
CDR3 length: 13
V gene: TRBV5-4
J gene: TRBJ2-3

CDR3 DNA: TGTGCCAGCTCACCCCGGGGTGGACAGGGTGGAAGCGGCTACACCTTC
CDR3 protein: CASSPRGGQGGSGYTF
clone size: -
D gene: TRBD1
CDR3 length: 16
V gene: TRBV18
J gene: TRBJ1-2

CDR3 DNA: TGTGCCAGCAGTTTACCGGGGAATGAAAAACTGTTTTTT
CDR3 protein: CASSLPGNEKLFF
clone size: -
D gene: -
CDR3 length: 13
V gene: TRBV28
J gene: TRBJ1-4

CDR3 DNA: TGTGCCAGCAGTTACTCGAGGGACACTGAAGCTTTCTTT
CDR3 protein: CASSYSRDTEAFF
clone size: few
D gene: -
CDR3 length: 13
V gene: TRBV6-5
J gene: TRBJ1-1

CDR3 DNA: TGTGCCTGGGTCGACAGGGTAGGGTTGCTCTCTGGAAACACCATATATTTT
CDR3 protein: CAWVDRVGLLSGNTIYF
clone size: -
D gene: TRBD1
CDR3 length: 17
V gene: TRBV30
J gene: TRBJ1-3

CDR3 DNA: TGCAGCGTTGGGCGGGGTTTGGGCACTGAAGCTTTCTTT
CDR3 protein: CSVGRGLGTEAFF
clone size: -
D gene: -
CDR3 length: 13
V gene: TRBV29-1
J gene: TRBJ1-1

CDR3 DNA: TGCGCCAGCCGACGAGCGGGACCCAAAGAGACCCAGTACTTC
CDR3 protein: CASRRAGPKETQYF
clone size: -
D gene: TRBD2
CDR3 length: 14
V gene: TRBV5-1
J gene: TRBJ2-5

CDR3 DNA: TGTGCCAGCTCACGGCAGGGGGCGAGTGACACTGAAGCTTTCTTT
CDR3 protein: CASSRQGASDTEAFF
clone size: -
D gene: TRBD1
CDR3 length: 15
V gene: TRBV18
J gene: TRBJ1-1

CDR3 DNA: TGTGCCAGCAGCTTGGTTCGGACTCAACCTTACGAGCAGTACTTC
CDR3 protein: CASSLVRTQPYEQYF
clone size: -
D gene: -
CDR3 length: 15
V gene: TRBV5-6
J gene: TRBJ2-7

CDR3 DNA: TGTGCCAGCAATCTCCCTTCGCCAGGGCGCTATGGCTACACCTTC
CDR3 protein: CASNLPSPGRYGYTF
clone size: -
D gene: -
CDR3 length: 15
V gene: TRBV25-1
J gene: TRBJ1-2

CDR3 DNA: TGTGCCAGCAGTGAATGGGGGACAGGGGCGAGCTCTGGAAACACCATATATTTT
CDR3 protein: CASSEWGTGASSGNTIYF
clone size: few
D gene: TRBD1
CDR3 length: 18
V gene: TRBV25-1
J gene: TRBJ1-3

CDR3 DNA: TGTGCCAGCTCACCCGGACTAGCGGGGGCAGAGGAGACCCAGTACTTC
CDR3 protein: CASSPGLAGAEETQYF
clone size: -
D gene: TRBD2
CDR3 length: 16
V gene: TRBV18
J gene: TRBJ2-5

CDR3 DNA: TGCGCCAGCAGCCAAGATCAGGGGGCGGGACAAGAGACCCAGTACTTC
CDR3 protein: CASSQDQGAGQETQYF
clone size: -
D gene: TRBD1
CDR3 length: 16
V gene: TRBV4-1
J gene: TRBJ2-5

CDR3 DNA: TGTGCCAGCTCACCAGGGACAGGGGACGAAAAACTGTTTTTT
CDR3 protein: CASSPGTGDEKLFF
clone size: -
D gene: TRBD1
CDR3 length: 14
V gene: TRBV18
J gene: TRBJ1-4